This T cell receptor (beta chain) derives from a study of identical twins. Template switching added a universal primer binding site, and final cDNA carried unique molecular identifiers. Each CDR3 protein gets one entry after TCRdb re-called the 5' RACE reads with MiXCR. The sample shows roughly 710,000 distinct CDR3 sequences, roughly 6% of them seen only once. This CDR3 comprises 13 residues. From germline, CDR1 is MDHEN and CDR2 SYDVKM. V was shortened by 7 bases and J by 6 bases, with 16 bases between the two germline ends. Findings and limits, study-wide: Conclusions came from cross-sectional statistical analysis, not from following the same donors. Out-of-frame alpha sequences common to twins exhibited a surplus of low generation probability. Beta out-of-frame sequences showed weaker excess twin sharing.

This clonotype appeared many times. Its antigen is unknown. The sequenced sample consisted of naive T cells sorted from blood. This TCR derives from a man aged 18-30 years in good health. The genes are TRBV28 and TRBJ2-7; a possible D gene is TRBD2 (6 bases). CDR3: CASTKGLPTEQYF. The CDR3, as DNA: TGTGCCAGCACCAAGGGACTTCCAACCGAGCAGTACTTC.